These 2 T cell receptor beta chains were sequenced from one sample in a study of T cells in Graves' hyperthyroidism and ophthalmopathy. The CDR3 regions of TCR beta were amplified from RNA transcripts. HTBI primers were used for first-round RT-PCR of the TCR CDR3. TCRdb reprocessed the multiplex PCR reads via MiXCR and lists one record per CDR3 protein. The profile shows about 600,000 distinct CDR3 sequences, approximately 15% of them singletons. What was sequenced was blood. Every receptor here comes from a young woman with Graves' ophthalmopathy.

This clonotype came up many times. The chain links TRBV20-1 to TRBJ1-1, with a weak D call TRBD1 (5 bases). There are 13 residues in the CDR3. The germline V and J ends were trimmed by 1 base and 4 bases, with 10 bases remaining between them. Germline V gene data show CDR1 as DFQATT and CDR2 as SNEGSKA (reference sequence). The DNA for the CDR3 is TGCAGTGCTAGAGTTCCCCAGGGCACTGAAGCTTTCTTT. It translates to CSARVPQGTEAFF.

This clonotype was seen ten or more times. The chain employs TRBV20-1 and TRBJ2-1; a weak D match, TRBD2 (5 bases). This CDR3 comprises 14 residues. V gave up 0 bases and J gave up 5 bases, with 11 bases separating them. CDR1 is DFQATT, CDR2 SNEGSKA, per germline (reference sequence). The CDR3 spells CSARDVRGHNEQFF. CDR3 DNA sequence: TGCAGTGCTAGAGATGTCCGGGGTCACAATGAGCAGTTCTTC.